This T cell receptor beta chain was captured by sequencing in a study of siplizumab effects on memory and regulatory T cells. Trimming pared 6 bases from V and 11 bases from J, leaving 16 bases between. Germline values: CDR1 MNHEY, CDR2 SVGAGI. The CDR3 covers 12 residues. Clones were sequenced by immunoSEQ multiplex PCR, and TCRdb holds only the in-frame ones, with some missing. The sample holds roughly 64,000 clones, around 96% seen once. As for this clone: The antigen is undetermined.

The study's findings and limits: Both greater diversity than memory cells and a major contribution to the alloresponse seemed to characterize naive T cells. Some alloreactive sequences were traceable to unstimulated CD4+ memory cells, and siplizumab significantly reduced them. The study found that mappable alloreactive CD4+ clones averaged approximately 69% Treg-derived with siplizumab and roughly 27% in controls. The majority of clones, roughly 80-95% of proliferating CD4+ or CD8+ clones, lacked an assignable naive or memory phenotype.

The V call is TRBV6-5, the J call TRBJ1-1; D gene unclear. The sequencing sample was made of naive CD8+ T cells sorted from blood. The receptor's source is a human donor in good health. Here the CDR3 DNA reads TGTGCCAGCAGCCCCGAGGGCGTTGGGGCTTTCTTT. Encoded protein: CASSPEGVGAFF.